This is a list of T cell receptor beta chains from one sample in a study of molecular identifiers for immune sequencing clone quantification. Each CDR3 protein is one row after TCRdb ran MiXCR on the PCR reads. The sample shows about 320,000 distinct CDR3 sequences, 24% of them seen only once. Sequenced input: naive CD8+ T cells from blood, with Jurkat cell RNA spiked in. The receptors were gathered from a human donor in good health. Some libraries in this study had Jurkat cell RNA spiked in. Both conserved end residues are part of each CDR3. Each record gives: J gene, V gene, clone size, D gene, CDR3 DNA, CDR3 protein. A D gene is named only where the DNA matches it firmly. Rows may omit the clone size; those that give it use once, few, many or a size class.

TRBJ1-2 TRBV13 NA TRBD1 TGTGCCAGCAGCCGGGACAGGGGGCCGGATGGCTACACCTTC CASSRDRGPDGYTF
TRBJ1-1 TRBV29-1 many NA TGCAGCGCCGCCCCCCAGAACACTGAAGCTTTCTTT CSAAPQNTEAFF
TRBJ2-7 TRBV6-2/TRBV6-3 few NA TGTGCCAGCAGTTACGCGGGAATCTCCTACGAGCAGTACTTC CASSYAGISYEQYF
TRBJ1-3 TRBV29-1 many TRBD1 TGCAGCGTTTGGTCTTTGTCCGGGACAGGGACTGGAAACACCATATATTTT CSVWSLSGTGTGNTIYF
TRBJ2-7 TRBV7-2 many NA TGTGCCAGCAGCTTAGGAGGACCAGGCACTTACGAGCAGTACTTC CASSLGGPGTYEQYF
TRBJ1-1 TRBV25-1 few NA TGTGCCAGCAGTATTACAGAGAACACTGAAGCTTTCTTT CASSITENTEAFF
TRBJ2-1 TRBV30 many NA TGTGCCTGGAGCAGTTCCCCCTGGAATGAGCAGTTCTTC CAWSSSPWNEQFF
TRBJ2-5 TRBV3-2 NA NA TGTGCCAGCAGCCCTGTGGAAGAGACCCCGTACTTC CASSPVEETPYF
TRBJ2-7 TRBV5-1 few TRBD1 TGCGCCAGCGCACAGGGGCCCTCCTACGAGCAGTACTTC CASAQGPSYEQYF
TRBJ2-2 TRBV7-9 NA NA TGTGCCAGCAGCCCCCCGCGAGGGGTGAACACCGGGGAGCTGTTTTTT CASSPPRGVNTGELFF
TRBJ2-3 TRBV7-9 NA TRBD2 TGTGCCAGCCCCTCTGCTAGCGGGAGCCACACAGATACGCAGTATTTT CASPSASGSHTDTQYF
TRBJ2-6 TRBV11-3 NA NA TGTGCCAGCAGCCGAACCCCCGAGGCCAACGTCCTGACTTTC CASSRTPEANVLTF
TRBJ1-1 TRBV5-1 many NA TGCGCCAGCAGCCCCCCGGGAGGGACTGAAGCTTTCTTT CASSPPGGTEAFF
TRBJ2-6 TRBV27 NA TRBD1 TGTGCCAGCAGTTTTGGGACAGTACAACTCGGGGCCAACGTCCTGACTTTC CASSFGTVQLGANVLTF
TRBJ1-5 TRBV19 NA NA TGTGCCAGTAGTATTTGGCAGTTAGCTCAGCCCCAGCATTTT CASSIWQLAQPQHF
TRBJ1-5 TRBV4-1 once NA TGCGCCAGCAGGGTAACTATGACGGGTAGCACAGATACGCAGCATTTT CASRVTMTGSTDTQHF
TRBJ2-3 TRBV19 NA NA TGTGCCAGTAGTATAGGAGTTGCCCGCACAGATACGCAGTATTTT CASSIGVARTDTQYF
TRBJ2-1 TRBV18 NA NA TGTGCCAGCTCACCAGGCTCTTGGGATGAGCAGTTCTTC CASSPGSWDEQFF
TRBJ2-2 TRBV24-1 NA NA TGTGCCACCAGTGATTTGTCGGGACCGGGGGTCGGCGGGGAGCTGTTTTTT CATSDLSGPGVGGELFF
TRBJ2-3 TRBV7-9 many TRBD2 TGTGCCAGCAGCTTAGAGCCACTAGCGTACACAGATACGCAGTATTTT CASSLEPLAYTDTQYF
TRBJ1-1 TRBV2 many NA TGTGCCAGCAGTGACACATGGGGCACTGAAGCTTTCTTT CASSDTWGTEAFF
TRBJ2-3 TRBV12-3/TRBV12-4 many TRBD2 TGTGCCAGCAGGCCTAGCGGAGTCGAAGATACGCAGTATTTT CASRPSGVEDTQYF
TRBJ2-5 TRBV5-1 many TRBD1 TGCGCCAGCAGCTTGGTGGGCCAGGGGGCCGCCAAGGAGACCCAGTACTTC CASSLVGQGAAKETQYF
TRBJ2-1 TRBV24-1 NA TRBD2 TGTGCCACCAGTGAAGCTCCGGGACTAGCGGAGGGGGCCTCCTACAATGAGCAGTTCTTC CATSEAPGLAEGASYNEQFF
TRBJ1-1 TRBV6-2/TRBV6-3 NA NA TGTGCCAGCACTACTTCCTCTTACACGTTGACTGAAGCTTTCTTT CASTTSSYTLTEAFF
TRBJ2-3 TRBV9 few NA TGTGCCAGCAGCGTAGCGACAGTCACAGATACGCAGTATTTT CASSVATVTDTQYF
TRBJ2-7 TRBV5-1 many NA TGCGCCAGCAGCTTACAGGCGTCCTACGAGCAGTACTTC CASSLQASYEQYF
TRBJ2-4 TRBV5-6 NA NA TGTGCCAGCAGGAGCTGGGGCGCTTGGGTAGACATTCAGTACTTC CASRSWGAWVDIQYF
TRBJ1-1 TRBV30 few NA TGTGCCTGGATACAGCTGATAGCTTTCTTT CAWIQLIAFF